These 9 T cell receptor beta chains were sequenced from one sample in a study of cytomegalovirus exposure and HLA in healthy donors. Primers included in the PCR were 60 Vbeta and 13 Jbeta primers. Method: immunoSEQ multiplex PCR; TCRdb's copy keeps in-frame clones and lacks some. This sample has 80,000 to 100,000 clones; about 67% occur once, and the top ten carry around 15%. The sequencing sample was made of PBMCs. The receptor source for this set is a woman under 30 in good health and CMV-seropositive.

The count of this clone is one. The chain carries TRBV30 and TRBJ1-1; D perhaps matches TRBD1 (5 bases). CDR3 length equals 14 residues. Trimming shortened V by 1 base and J by 6 bases, and 15 bases separated the two germline ends. The V gene's germline CDR1 is GTSNPN and CDR2 SVGIG (reference sequence). Written as DNA, the CDR3 is TGTGCCTGGAGTGGGGCAGGGATCACGGCTGAAGCTTTCTTT. Translation gives CAWSGAGITAEAFF.

This clone came up once. The CDR3 nucleotides are TGTGCCAGCAGCAAGGGACAGTTGAACACTGAAGCTTTCTTT. Its protein product is CASSKGQLNTEAFF. The chain has TRBV9 and TRBJ1-1; 7 nucleotides line up with TRBD1. This CDR3 spans 14 amino acids. In germline, CDR1 is SGDLS, CDR2 YYNGEE. Germline trimming cut 4 bases from V and 0 bases from J; bases unmatched to any gene: 3.

The gene calls are TRBV7-2 and TRBJ2-7, with unresolved D. The CDR3 spans 11 residues. V lost 4 bases to trimming and J lost 4 bases, with 5 bases between them. Germline V gene lookup returns CDR1 SGHTA and CDR2 FQGNSA. The CDR3 sequence is CASSSTYEQYF. The CDR3 DNA reads TGTGCCAGCAGCTCAACTTACGAGCAGTACTTC.

This sequence joins TRBV6-5 and TRBJ1-2; unclear D gene. Trimming took off 5 bases at V and 8 bases at J, with 18 bases between the two ends. Germline loops: CDR1 MNHEY, CDR2 SVGAGI. The CDR3 is 14 amino acids. In nucleotides, the CDR3 is TGTGCCAGCAGTCCCCTCCAGGCTTCACTCGGCTACACCTTC. This gives the protein CASSPLQASLGYTF.

The V and J genes are TRBV5-1 and TRBJ1-5, with D unclear. The CDR3 extends over 15 amino acids. The V end was cut by 0 bases, the J end by 5 bases, with 12 bases between. The germline CDR1 and CDR2 sequences are SGHRS and YFSETQ. Here the CDR3 DNA reads TGCGCCAGCAGCTTGGCCGGGTCTACTCATCAGCCCCAGCATTTT. It translates to CASSLAGSTHQPQHF. Looking up the rest from reference TRBV5-1 and TRBJ1-5 gives the full variable domain: KAGVTQTPRYLIKTRGQQVTLSCSPISGHRSVSWYQQTPGQGLQFLFEYFSETQRNKGNFPGRFSGRQFSNSRSEMNVSTLELGDSALYLCASSLAGSTHQPQHFGDGTRLSIL.

J is TRBJ2-1 and V is TRBV11-3, with D possibly TRBD2 on 6 matching bases. CDR1 and CDR2 (germline): SGHNT, YENEEA. The V gene lost 0 bases and the J gene lost 3 bases, with 9 bases spanning the gap. CDR3 size: 15 residues. CDR3 DNA sequence: TGTGCCAGCAGCTTAGAGGGGGGACTCTACAATGAGCAGTTCTTC. Amino acids: CASSLEGGLYNEQFF.

The V and J genes are TRBV28 and TRBJ2-1, with D possibly being TRBD1 (5 bases). Trimming stripped 3 bases from V and 3 bases from J, with 9 bases between. The germline V gene has CDR1 MDHEN and CDR2 SYDVKM. There are 14 residues in the CDR3. CDR3 sequence: CASSFMDNYNEQFF. The CDR3 DNA sequence: TGTGCCAGCAGTTTTATGGACAACTACAATGAGCAGTTCTTC.

This chain links TRBV15 with TRBJ1-1, with 7 bases aligning to TRBD1. CDR3 length: 13 amino acids. Trimming at V came to 5 bases and at J to 5 bases, leaving 5 bases not matched to a gene. Germline loops: CDR1 LNHNV, CDR2 YYDKDF (reference sequence). DNA of the CDR3: TGTGCCACCAGCGTCAAGACAGGGACTGAAGCTTTCTTT. It specifies CATSVKTGTEAFF.

The rearrangement joins TRBV5-6 to TRBJ1-5, with D perhaps TRBD1 (5 bases). The CDR3 sequence is 14 residues long. Germline CDR1 and CDR2: SGHDT and YYEEEE. V lost 4 bases and J 4 bases, leaving 12 bases between the germline ends. The CDR3 coding sequence is TGTGCCAGCAGCCGGACACCTGAGAATCAGCCCCAGCATTTT. Protein sequence: CASSRTPENQPQHF.